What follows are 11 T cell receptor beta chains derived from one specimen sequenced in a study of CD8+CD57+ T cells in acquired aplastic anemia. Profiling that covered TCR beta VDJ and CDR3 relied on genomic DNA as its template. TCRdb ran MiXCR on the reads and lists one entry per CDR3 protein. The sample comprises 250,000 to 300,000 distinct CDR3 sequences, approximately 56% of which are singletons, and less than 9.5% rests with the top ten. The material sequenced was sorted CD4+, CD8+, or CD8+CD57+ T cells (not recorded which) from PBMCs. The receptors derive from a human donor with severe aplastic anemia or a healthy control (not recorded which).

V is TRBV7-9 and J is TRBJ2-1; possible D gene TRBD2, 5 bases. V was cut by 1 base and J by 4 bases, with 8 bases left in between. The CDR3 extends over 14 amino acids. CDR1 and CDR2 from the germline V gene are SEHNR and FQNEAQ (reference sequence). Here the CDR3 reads CASSLEGGYNEQFF. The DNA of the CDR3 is TGTGCCAGCAGCTTAGAGGGCGGGTACAATGAGCAGTTCTTC.

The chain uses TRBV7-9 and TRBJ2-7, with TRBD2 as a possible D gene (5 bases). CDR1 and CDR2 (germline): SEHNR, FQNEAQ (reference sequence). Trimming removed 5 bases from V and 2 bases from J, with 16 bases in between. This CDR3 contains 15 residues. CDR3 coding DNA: TGTGCCAGCAGCCCACGCCGACCCGGGGCCTACGAGCAGTACTTC. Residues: CASSPRRPGAYEQYF. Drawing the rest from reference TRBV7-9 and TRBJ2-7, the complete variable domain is DTGVSQNPRHKITKRGQNVTFRCDPISEHNRLYWYRQTLGQGPEFLTYFQNEAQLEKSRLLSDRFSAERPKGSFSTLEIQRTEQGDSAMYLCASSPRRPGAYEQYFGPGTRLTVT.

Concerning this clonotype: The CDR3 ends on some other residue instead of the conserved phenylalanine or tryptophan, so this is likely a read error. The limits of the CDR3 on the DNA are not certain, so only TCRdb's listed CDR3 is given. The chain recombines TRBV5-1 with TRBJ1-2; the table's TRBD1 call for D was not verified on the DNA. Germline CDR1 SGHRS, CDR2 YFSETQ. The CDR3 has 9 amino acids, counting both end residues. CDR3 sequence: CASSGAGTG.

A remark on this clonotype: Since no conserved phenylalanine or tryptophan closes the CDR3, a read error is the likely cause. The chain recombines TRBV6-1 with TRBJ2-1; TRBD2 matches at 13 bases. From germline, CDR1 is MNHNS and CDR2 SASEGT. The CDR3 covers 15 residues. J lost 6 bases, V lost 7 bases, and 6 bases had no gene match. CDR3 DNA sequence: TGTGCCAGCACTACTAGCGGGGGGGGCCCCAATGAGCAGTTCCTC. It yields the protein CASTTSGGGPNEQFL.

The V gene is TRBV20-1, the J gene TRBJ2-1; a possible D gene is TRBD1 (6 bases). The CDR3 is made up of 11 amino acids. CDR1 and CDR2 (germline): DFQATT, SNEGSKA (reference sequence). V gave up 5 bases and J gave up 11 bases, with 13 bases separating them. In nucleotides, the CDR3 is TGCAGTGCTGTTAGCAGGGGAAAGCAGTTCTTC. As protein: CSAVSRGKQFF.

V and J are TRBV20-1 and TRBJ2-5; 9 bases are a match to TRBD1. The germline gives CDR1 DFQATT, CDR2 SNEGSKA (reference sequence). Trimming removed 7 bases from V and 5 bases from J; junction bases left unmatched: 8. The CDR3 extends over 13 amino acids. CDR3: CSEKGQGEETQYF. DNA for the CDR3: TGCAGTGAGAAGGGACAGGGTGAGGAGACCCAGTACTTC.

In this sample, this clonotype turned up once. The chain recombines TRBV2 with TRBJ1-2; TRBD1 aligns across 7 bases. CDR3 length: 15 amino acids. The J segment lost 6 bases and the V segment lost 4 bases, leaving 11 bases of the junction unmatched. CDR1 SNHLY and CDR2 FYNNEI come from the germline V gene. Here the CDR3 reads CASSAGSQGNHGYTF. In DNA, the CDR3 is TGTGCCAGCAGTGCGGGGTCACAGGGGAATCATGGCTACACCTTC.

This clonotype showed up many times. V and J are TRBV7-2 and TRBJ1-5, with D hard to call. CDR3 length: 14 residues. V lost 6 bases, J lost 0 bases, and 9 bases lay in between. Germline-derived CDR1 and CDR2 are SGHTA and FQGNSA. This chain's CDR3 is CASRGPSSNQPQHF. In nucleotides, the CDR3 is TGTGCCAGCAGAGGACCGAGTAGCAATCAGCCCCAGCATTTT.

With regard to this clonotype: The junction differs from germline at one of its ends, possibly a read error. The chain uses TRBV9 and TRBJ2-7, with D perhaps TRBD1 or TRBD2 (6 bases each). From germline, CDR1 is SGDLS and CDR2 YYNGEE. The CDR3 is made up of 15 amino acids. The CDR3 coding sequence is TGTGCCAGCAGCGTAGAAAAGGGGGGCTCCTACGGGCAGTACTTC. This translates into CASSVEKGGSYGQYF.

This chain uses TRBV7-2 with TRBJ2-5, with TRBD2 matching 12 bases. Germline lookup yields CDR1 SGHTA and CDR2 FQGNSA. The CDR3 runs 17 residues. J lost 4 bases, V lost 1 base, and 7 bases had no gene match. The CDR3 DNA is TGTGCCAGCAGCTTAGGTCGACTAGCGGGGGAAGGAGAGACCCAGTACTTC. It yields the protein CASSLGRLAGEGETQYF.

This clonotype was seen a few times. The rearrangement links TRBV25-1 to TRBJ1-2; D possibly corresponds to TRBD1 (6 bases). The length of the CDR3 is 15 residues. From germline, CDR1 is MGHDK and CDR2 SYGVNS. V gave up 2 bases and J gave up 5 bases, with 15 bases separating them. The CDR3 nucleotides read TGTGCCAGCAGTGAAGGGAACAGGGTTAAATATGGCTACACCTTC. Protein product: CASSEGNRVKYGYTF.